The sequence of this TCR beta chain was determined in a study of shared clonotypes between healthy human individuals. As regards this clone: Its antigen is currently unknown.

CD8 cells regarded as naive lacked CD45RO, were positively chosen for CCR7, and omitted terminally differentiated effector memory CD45RA+ cells. Donors included only healthy HIV-negative adults lacking recent acute infections or vaccinations. V shed 5 bases and J shed 6 bases, with 23 bases lying between them. Germline values: CDR1 SGHAT, CDR2 FQNNGV. This CDR3 comprises 16 residues. TCRdb's table, derived via immunoSEQ multiplex PCR, lists solely in-frame clones and lacks some. The repertoire consists of around 2.1 million clones, with about 93% occurring once and the leading ten covering under 2%. Study-level findings and limits: The sharing of 5% to 5.5% of naive CD4 clonotypes was seen across a handful of donors.

The clonotype comes from a man younger than 35 in good health. Some clones in this sample may be carry-over from other donors' samples. The chain recombines TRBV11-2 with TRBJ2-7; D is perhaps TRBD1 (6 bases). The material sequenced was naive CD8+ T cells from PBMCs. CDR3 loop: CASSPRWTDSQGEQYF. The CDR3, as DNA: TGTGCCAGCAGCCCGCGGTGGACAGATTCCCAGGGCGAGCAGTACTTC. Full variable domain (outside the CDR3, taken from reference TRBV11-2 and TRBJ2-7): EAGVAQSPRYKIIEKRQSVAFWCNPISGHATLYWYQQILGQGPKLLIQFQNNGVVDDSQLPKDRFSAERLKGVDSTLKIQPAKLEDSAVYLCASSPRWTDSQGEQYFGPGTRLTVT.